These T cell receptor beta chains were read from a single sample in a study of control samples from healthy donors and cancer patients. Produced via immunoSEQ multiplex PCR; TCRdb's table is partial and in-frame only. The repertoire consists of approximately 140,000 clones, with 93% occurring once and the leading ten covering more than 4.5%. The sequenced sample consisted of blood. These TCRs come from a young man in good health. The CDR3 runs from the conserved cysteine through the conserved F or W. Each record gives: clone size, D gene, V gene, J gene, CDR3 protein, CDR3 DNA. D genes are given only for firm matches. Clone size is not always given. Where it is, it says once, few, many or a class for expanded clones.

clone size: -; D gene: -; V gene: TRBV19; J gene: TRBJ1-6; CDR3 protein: CASSVHRNFNSPLHF; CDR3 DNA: TGTGCCAGTAGTGTCCACAGGAACTTTAATTCACCCCTCCACTTT
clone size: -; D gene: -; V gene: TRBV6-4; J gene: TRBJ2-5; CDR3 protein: CASSEDGGKETQYF; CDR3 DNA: TGTGCCAGCAGTGAGGACGGCGGGAAAGAGACCCAGTACTTC
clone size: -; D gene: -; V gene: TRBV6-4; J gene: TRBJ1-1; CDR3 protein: CASSASRESEAFF; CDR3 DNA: TGTGCCAGCAGTGCATCAAGGGAGTCTGAAGCTTTCTTT
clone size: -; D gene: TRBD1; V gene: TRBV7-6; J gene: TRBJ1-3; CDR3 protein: CASSLGQGVFPGNTIYF; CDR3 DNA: TGTGCCAGCAGCTTGGGACAGGGGGTATTCCCTGGAAACACCATATATTTT
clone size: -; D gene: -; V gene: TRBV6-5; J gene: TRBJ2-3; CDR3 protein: CASGRQITDTQYF; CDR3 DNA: TGTGCCAGCGGCAGACAGATCACAGATACGCAGTATTTT
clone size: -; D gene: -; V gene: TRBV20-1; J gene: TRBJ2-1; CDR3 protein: CSAERADEQFF; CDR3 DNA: TGCAGTGCTGAGCGGGCCGATGAGCAGTTCTTC
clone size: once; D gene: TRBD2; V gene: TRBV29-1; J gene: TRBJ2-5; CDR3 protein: CSVEGGGETQYF; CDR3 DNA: TGCAGCGTTGAAGGGGGGGGTGAGACCCAGTACTTC
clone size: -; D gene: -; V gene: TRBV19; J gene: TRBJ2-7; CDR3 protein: CASSGADWEQYF; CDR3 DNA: TGTGCCAGTAGTGGGGCTGATTGGGAGCAGTACTTC
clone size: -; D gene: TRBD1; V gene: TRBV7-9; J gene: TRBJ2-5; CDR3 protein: CASSSGQALVETQYF; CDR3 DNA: TGTGCCAGCAGCTCGGGACAGGCCCTAGTAGAGACCCAGTACTTC
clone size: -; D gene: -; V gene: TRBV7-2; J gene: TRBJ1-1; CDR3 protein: CASSPWGAVGTEAFF; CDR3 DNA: TGTGCCAGCAGCCCCTGGGGGGCGGTAGGTACTGAAGCTTTCTTT
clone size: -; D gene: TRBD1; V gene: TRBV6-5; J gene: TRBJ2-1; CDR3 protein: CASSYGQASYNEQFF; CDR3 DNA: TGTGCCAGCAGCTACGGACAGGCCTCCTACAATGAGCAGTTCTTC
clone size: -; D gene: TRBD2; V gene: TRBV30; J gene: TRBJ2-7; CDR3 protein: CAWSVRSGRPYEQYF; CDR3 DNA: TGTGCCTGGAGTGTACGTAGCGGGAGGCCCTACGAGCAGTACTTC
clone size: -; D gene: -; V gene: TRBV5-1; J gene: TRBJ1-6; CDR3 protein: CASSFKGGPSPLHF; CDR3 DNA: TGCGCCAGCAGCTTTAAGGGGGGTCCATCACCCCTCCACTTT
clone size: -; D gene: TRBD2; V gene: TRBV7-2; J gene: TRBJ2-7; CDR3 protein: CASSLVAGSSYEQYF; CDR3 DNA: TGTGCCAGCAGCTTAGTAGCGGGGAGCTCCTACGAGCAGTACTTC
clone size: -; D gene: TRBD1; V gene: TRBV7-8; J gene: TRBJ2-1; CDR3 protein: CASSLAPGQMNNEQFF; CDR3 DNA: TGTGCCAGCAGCTTAGCCCCGGGACAGATGAACAATGAGCAGTTCTTC
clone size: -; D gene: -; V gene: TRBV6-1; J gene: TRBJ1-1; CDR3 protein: CASSEGPQPGKLAFF; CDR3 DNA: TGTGCCAGCAGTGAAGGACCCCAACCCGGGAAATTGGCTTTCTTT
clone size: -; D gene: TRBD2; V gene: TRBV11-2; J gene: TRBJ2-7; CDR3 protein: CASSLVLAVPAGVREQYF; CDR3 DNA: TGTGCCAGCAGTTTAGTCCTCGCCGTGCCAGCGGGAGTTCGGGAGCAGTACTTC
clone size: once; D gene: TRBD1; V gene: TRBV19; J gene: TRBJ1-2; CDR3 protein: CASKVKGARGYTF; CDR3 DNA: TGTGCCAGTAAGGTGAAGGGGGCTCGGGGCTACACCTTC
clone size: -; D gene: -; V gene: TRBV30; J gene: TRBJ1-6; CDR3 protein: CAWSRGRDNSPLHF; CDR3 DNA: TGTGCCTGGAGTCGGGGCCGTGATAATTCACCCCTCCACTTT
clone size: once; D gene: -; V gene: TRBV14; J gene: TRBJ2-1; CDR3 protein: CASSQVKGGTPFDEQFF; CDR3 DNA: TGTGCCAGCAGCCAAGTGAAGGGGGGAACTCCTTTCGATGAGCAGTTCTTC
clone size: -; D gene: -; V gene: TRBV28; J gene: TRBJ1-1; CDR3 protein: CASSLGAGLNTEAFF; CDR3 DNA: TGTGCCAGCAGTTTAGGGGCAGGACTGAACACTGAAGCTTTCTTT
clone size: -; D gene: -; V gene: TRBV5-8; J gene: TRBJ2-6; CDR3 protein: CASSLAFRGTGANVLTF; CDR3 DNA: TGTGCCAGCAGCTTGGCCTTCCGGGGGACGGGGGCCAACGTCCTGACTTTC
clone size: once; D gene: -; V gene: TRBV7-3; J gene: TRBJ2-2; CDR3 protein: CASSLIRRRGTGELFF; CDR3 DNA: TGTGCCAGCAGCTTAATCCGGAGGCGTGGCACCGGGGAGCTGTTTTTT
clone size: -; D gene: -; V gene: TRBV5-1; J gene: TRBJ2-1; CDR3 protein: CASSLGLVGNEQFF; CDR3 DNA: TGCGCCAGCAGCTTGGGACTAGTGGGCAATGAGCAGTTCTTC
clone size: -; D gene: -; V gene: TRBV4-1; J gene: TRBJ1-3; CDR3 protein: CASSHPAETGNTIYF; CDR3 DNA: TGCGCCAGCAGCCACCCTGCGGAGACTGGAAACACCATATATTTT
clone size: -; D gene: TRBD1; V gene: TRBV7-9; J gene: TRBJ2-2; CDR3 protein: CASSPLGTGDTGELFF; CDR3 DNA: TGTGCCAGCAGCCCCCTGGGGACAGGGGACACCGGGGAGCTGTTTTTT
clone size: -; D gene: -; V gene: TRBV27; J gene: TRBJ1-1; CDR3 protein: CASSLSGGRTEAFF; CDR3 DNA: TGTGCCAGCAGTTTATCAGGGGGTAGGACTGAAGCTTTCTTT
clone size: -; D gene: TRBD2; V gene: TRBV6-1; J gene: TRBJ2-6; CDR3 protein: CASSESGGSGANVLTF; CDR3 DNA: TGTGCCAGCAGTGAAAGCGGGGGCTCTGGGGCCAACGTCCTGACTTTC
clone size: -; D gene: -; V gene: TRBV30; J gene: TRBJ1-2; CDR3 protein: CAWVYRSTNYGYTF; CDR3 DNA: TGTGCCTGGGTTTACAGATCGACTAACTATGGCTACACCTTC
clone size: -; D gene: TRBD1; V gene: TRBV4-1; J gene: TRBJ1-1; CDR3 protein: CASSQQDRGTEAFF; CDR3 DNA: TGCGCCAGCAGCCAACAGGACAGGGGGACTGAAGCTTTCTTT
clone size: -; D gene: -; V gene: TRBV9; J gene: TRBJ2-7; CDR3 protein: CASSVDLNEGGSYEQYF; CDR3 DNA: TGTGCCAGCAGCGTAGATTTAAATGAAGGGGGTTCCTACGAGCAGTACTTC
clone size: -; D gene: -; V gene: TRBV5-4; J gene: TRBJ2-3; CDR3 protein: CASSLTPGEVADTQYF; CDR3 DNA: TGTGCCAGCAGCCTCACCCCAGGGGAGGTCGCAGATACGCAGTATTTT
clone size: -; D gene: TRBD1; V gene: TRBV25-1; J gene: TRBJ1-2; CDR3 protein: CASSAGGGRGYGYTF; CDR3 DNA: TGTGCCAGCAGTGCAGGGGGCGGTCGGGGCTATGGCTACACCTTC
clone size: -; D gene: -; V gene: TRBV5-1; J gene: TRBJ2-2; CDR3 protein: CASSLDNPSSGELFF; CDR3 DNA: TGCGCCAGCAGCTTGGATAATCCTAGTTCCGGGGAGCTGTTTTTT
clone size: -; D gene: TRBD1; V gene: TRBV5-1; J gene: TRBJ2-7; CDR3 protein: CASSPKIPGQTRYEQYF; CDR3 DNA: TGCGCCAGCAGCCCGAAAATCCCGGGACAGACCCGCTACGAGCAGTACTTC
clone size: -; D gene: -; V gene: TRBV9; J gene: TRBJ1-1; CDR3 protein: CASSVAPGQEAFF; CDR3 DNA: TGTGCCAGCAGCGTAGCTCCCGGACAGGAAGCTTTCTTT
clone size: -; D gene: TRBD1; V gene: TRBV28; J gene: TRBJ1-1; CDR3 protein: CASSPSGTGETEAFF; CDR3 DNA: TGTGCCAGCAGTCCGTCCGGGACAGGGGAGACTGAAGCTTTCTTT
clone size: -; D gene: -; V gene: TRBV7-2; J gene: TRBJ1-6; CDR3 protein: CASSLPGRGSYSPLHF; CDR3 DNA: TGTGCCAGCAGCTTACCTGGTAGGGGCAGCTATTCACCCCTCCACTTT
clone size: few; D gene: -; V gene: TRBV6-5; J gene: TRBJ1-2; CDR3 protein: CASSRAEGGYTF; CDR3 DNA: TGTGCCAGCAGTCGGGCAGAAGGGGGCTACACCTTC
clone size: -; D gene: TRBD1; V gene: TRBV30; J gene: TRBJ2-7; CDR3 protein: CAWTTRGQARHEQYF; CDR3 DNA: TGTGCCTGGACCACCCGCGGACAGGCCCGCCACGAGCAGTACTTC
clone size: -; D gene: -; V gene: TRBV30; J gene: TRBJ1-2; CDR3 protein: CAWSVGFYGYTF; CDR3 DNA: TGTGCCTGGAGTGTAGGGTTCTATGGCTACACCTTC
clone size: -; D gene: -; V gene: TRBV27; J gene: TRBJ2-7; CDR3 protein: CASSPGQSYEQYF; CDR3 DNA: TGTGCCAGCAGCCCAGGGCAGAGCTACGAGCAGTACTTC
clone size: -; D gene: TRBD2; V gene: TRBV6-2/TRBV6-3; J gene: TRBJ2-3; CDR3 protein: CASSFVAGGRADTQYF; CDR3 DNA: TGTGCCAGCAGTTTTGTAGCGGGAGGTCGCGCAGATACGCAGTATTTT
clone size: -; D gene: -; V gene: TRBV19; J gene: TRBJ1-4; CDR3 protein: CASSIGSGGEDEKLFF; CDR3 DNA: TGTGCCAGTAGTATTGGGAGTGGGGGCGAGGATGAAAAACTGTTTTTT
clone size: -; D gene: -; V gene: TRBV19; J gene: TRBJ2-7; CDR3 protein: CATSKEFGTNEIYEQYF; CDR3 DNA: TGTGCCACCTCGAAAGAATTTGGGACAAACGAAATTTACGAGCAGTACTTC
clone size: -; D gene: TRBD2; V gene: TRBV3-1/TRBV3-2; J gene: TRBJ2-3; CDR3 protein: CASSQRTSGGAVDTQYF; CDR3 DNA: TGTGCCAGCAGCCAACGGACTAGCGGGGGGGCCGTAGATACGCAGTATTTT
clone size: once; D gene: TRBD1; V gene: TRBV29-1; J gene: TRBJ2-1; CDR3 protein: CSVETSGTELYNEQFF; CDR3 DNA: TGCAGCGTTGAAACCTCCGGGACAGAACTATACAATGAGCAGTTCTTC
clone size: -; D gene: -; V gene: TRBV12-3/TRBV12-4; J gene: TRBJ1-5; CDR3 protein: CASSSKIMPQHF; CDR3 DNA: TGTGCCAGCAGTTCGAAAATCATGCCCCAGCATTTT
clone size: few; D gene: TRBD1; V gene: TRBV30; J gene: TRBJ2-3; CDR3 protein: CAWSRTGASTDTQYF; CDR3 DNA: TGTGCCTGGAGCCGGACAGGCGCTAGCACAGATACGCAGTATTTT